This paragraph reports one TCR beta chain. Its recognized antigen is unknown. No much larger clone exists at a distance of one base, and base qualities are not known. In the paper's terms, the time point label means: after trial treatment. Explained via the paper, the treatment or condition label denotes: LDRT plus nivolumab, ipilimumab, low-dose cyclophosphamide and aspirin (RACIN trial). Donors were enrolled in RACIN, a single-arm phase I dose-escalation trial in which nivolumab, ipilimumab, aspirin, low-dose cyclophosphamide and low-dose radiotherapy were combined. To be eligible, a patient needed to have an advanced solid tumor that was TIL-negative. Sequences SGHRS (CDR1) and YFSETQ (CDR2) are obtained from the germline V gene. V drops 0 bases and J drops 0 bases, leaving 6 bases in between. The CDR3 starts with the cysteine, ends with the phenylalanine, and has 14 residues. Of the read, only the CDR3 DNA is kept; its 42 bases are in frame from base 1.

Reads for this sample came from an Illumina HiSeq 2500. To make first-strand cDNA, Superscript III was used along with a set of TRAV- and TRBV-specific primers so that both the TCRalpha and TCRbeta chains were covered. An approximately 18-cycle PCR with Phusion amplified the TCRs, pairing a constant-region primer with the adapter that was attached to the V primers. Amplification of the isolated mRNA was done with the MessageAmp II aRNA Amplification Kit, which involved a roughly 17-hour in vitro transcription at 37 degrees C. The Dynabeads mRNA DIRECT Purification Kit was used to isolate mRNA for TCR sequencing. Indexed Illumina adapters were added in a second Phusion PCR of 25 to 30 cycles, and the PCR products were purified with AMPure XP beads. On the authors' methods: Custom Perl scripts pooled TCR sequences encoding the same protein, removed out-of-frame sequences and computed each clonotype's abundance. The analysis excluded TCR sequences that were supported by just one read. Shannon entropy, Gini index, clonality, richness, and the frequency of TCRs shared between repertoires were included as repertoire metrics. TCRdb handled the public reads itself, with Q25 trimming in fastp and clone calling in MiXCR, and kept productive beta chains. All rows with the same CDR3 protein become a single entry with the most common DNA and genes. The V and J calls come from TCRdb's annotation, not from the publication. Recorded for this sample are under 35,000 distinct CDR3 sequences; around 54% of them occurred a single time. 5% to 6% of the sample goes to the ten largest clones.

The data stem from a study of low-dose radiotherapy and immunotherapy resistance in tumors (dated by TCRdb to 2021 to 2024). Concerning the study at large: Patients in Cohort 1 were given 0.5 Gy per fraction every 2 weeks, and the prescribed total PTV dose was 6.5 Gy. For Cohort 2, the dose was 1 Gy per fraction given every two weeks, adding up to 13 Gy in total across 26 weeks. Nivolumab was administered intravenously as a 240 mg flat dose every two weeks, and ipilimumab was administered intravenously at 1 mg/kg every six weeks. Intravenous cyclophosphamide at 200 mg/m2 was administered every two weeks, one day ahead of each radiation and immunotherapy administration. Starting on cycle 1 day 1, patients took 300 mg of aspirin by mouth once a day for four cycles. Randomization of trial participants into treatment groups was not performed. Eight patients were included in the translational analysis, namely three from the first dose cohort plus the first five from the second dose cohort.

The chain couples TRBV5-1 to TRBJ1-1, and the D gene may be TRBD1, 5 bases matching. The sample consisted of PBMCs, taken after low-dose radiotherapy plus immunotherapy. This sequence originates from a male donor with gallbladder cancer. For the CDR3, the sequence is CASSLDRLNTEAFF. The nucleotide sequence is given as TGCGCCAGCAGCTTGGACAGGCTGAACACTGAAGCTTTCTTT. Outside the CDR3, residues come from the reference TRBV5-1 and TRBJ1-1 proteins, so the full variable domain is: KAGVTQTPRYLIKTRGQQVTLSCSPISGHRSVSWYQQTPGQGLQFLFEYFSETQRNKGNFPGRFSGRQFSNSRSEMNVSTLELGDSALYLCASSLDRLNTEAFFGQGTRLTVV.